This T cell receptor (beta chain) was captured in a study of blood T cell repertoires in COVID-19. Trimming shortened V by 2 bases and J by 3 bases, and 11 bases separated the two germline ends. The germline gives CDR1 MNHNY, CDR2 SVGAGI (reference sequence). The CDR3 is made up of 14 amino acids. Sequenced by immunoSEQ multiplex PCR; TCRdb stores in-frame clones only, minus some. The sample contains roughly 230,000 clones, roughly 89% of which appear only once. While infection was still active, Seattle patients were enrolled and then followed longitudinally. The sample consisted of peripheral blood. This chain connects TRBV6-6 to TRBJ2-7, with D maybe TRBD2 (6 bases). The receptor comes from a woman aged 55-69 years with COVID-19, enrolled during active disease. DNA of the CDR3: TGTGCCAGCAGTTACGGCGGGGTGAACTACGAGCAGTACTTC. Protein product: CASSYGGVNYEQYF.